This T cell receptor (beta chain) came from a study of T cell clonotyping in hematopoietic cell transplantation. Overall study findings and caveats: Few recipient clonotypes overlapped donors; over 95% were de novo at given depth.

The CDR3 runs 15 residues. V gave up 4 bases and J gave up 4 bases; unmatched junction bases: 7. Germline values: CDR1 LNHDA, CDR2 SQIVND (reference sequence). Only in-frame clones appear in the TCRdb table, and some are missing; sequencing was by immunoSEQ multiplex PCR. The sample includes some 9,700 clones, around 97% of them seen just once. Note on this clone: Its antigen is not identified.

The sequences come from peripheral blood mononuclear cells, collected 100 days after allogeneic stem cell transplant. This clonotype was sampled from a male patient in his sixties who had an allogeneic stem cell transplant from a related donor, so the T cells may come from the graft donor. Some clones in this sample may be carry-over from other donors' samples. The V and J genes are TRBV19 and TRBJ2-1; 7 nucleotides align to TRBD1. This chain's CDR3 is CASSRDRVGYNEQFF. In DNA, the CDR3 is TGTGCCAGTAGTAGAGACAGGGTCGGTTACAATGAGCAGTTCTTC.